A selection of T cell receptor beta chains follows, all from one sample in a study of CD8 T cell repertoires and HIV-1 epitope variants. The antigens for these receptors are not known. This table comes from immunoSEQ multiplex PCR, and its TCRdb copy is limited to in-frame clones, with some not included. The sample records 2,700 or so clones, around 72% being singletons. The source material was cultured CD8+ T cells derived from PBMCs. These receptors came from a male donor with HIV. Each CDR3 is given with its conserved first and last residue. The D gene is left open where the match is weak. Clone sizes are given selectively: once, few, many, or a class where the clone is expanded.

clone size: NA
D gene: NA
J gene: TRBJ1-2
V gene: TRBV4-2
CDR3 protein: CASSQDKAGFDYGYTF
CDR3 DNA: TGTGCCAGCAGCCAAGATAAAGCGGGCTTCGACTATGGCTACACCTTC

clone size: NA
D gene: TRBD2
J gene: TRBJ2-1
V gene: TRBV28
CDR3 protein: CASSPGLAGYNEQFF
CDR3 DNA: TGTGCCAGCAGCCCTGGACTAGCGGGCTACAATGAGCAGTTCTTC

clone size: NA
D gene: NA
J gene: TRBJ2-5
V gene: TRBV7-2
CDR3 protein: CASSPDPGWETQYF
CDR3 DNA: TGTGCCAGCAGCCCCGACCCCGGGTGGGAGACCCAGTACTTC

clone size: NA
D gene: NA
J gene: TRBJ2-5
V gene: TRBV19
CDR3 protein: CASSIGRGETQYF
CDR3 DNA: TGTGCCAGTAGTATTGGCAGAGGGGAGACCCAGTACTTC

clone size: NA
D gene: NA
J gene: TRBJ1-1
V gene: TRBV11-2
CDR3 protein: CASSPIPGPNTEAFF
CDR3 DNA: TGTGCCAGCAGCCCGATTCCAGGACCGAACACTGAAGCTTTCTTT

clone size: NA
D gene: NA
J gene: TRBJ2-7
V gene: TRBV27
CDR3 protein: CASSLRGPSYEQYF
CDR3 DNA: TGTGCCAGCAGTTTACGGGGGCCCTCCTACGAGCAGTACTTC

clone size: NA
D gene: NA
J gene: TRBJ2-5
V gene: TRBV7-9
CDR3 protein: CASSPRDGIQETQYF
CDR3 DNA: TGTGCCAGCAGCCCCCGGGACGGAATCCAAGAGACCCAGTACTTC

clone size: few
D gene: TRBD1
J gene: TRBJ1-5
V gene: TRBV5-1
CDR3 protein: CASSPTGHQPQHF
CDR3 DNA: TGCGCCAGCAGCCCGACAGGGCATCAGCCCCAGCATTTT

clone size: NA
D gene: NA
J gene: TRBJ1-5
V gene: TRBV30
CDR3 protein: CAWSLDSNQPQHF
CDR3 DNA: TGTGCCTGGAGTTTAGATAGCAATCAGCCCCAGCATTTT

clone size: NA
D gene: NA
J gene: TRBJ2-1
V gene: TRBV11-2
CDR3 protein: CASSLRDGSSSNEQFF
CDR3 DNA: TGTGCCAGCAGCTTACGGGACGGTTCCTCAAGCAATGAGCAGTTCTTC

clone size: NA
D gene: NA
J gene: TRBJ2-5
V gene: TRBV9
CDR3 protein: CASSPYTLDQETQYF
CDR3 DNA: TGTGCCAGCAGCCCTTACACCCTCGACCAAGAGACCCAGTACTTC

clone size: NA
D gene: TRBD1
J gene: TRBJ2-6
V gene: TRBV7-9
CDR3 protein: CASSYTGVLLTF
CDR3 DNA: TGTGCCAGCAGCTACACAGGGGTCCTCCTGACTTTC

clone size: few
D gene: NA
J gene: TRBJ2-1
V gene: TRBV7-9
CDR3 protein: CASSSQEGGLDEQFF
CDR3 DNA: TGTGCCAGCAGCTCGCAAGAAGGAGGGCTGGATGAGCAGTTCTTC

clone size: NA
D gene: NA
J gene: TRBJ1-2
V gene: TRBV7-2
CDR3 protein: CASSLGVVRGAEGYTF
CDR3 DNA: TGTGCCAGCAGCTTAGGGGTGGTGCGGGGGGCGGAAGGCTACACCTTC

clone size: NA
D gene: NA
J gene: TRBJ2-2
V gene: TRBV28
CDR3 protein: CASSFGGNTGELFF
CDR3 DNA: TGTGCCAGCAGTTTCGGGGGTAACACCGGGGAGCTGTTTTTT

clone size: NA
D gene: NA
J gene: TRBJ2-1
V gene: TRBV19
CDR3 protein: CASSIGAGGSYNEQFF
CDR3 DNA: TGTGCCAGTAGTATAGGGGCCGGTGGATCCTACAATGAGCAGTTCTTC

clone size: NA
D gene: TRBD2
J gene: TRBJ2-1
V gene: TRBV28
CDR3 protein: CASRLTSGIGNEQFF
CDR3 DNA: TGTGCCAGCAGACTTACTAGCGGGATTGGTAATGAGCAGTTCTTC

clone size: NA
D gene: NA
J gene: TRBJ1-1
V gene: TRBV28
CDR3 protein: CASSLGTDYYRTEAFF
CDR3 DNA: TGTGCCAGCAGCCTCGGGACTGACTATTATCGCACTGAAGCTTTCTTT

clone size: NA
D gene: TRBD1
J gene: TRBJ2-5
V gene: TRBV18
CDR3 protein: CASSPGTGTGETQYF
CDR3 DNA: TGTGCCAGCTCACCAGGGACAGGCACGGGGGAGACCCAGTACTTC

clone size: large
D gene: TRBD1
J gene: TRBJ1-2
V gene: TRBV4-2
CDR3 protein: CASSLGDSGRGGYTF
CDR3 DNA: TGTGCCAGCAGCCTAGGGGACAGCGGGAGGGGTGGCTACACCTTC

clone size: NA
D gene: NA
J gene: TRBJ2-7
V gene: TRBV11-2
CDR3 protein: CASSWDISYEQYF
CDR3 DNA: TGTGCCAGCAGCTGGGACATATCCTACGAGCAGTACTTC

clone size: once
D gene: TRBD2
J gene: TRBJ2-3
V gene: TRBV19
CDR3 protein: CASSGSGWRLAGLSTDTQYF
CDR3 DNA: TGTGCCAGTAGTGGCTCTGGTTGGAGGCTAGCGGGCCTAAGCACAGATACGCAGTATTTT

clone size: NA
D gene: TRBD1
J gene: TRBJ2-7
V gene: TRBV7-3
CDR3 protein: CASSLGQYLREQYF
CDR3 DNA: TGTGCCAGCAGCTTGGGACAGTACCTTCGTGAGCAGTACTTC

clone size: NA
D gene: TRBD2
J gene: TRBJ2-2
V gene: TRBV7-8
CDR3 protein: CASSSGLASSGELFF
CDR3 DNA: TGTGCCAGCAGCTCGGGACTAGCCTCCTCCGGGGAGCTGTTTTTT

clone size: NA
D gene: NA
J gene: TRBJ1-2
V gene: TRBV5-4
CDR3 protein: CASSRTDRTTYGYTF
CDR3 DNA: TGTGCCAGCAGCCGAACTGACAGAACAACCTATGGCTACACCTTC

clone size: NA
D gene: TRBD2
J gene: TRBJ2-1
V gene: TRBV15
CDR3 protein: CATSLAAGLASEQFF
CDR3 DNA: TGTGCCACCAGCCTCGCCGCGGGACTAGCCAGTGAGCAGTTCTTC

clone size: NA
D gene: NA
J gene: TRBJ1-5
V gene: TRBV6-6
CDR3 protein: CASSGGQGIHQPQHF
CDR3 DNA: TGTGCCAGCAGTGGGGGGCAGGGGATACATCAGCCCCAGCATTTT

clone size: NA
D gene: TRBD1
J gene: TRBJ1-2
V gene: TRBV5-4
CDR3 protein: CASSSEQGDPRGYTF
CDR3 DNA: TGTGCCAGCAGCTCGGAACAGGGGGACCCTAGAGGCTACACCTTC

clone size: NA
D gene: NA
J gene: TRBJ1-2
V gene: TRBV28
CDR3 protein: CASSHRDPQGYTF
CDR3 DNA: TGTGCCAGCAGCCATAGGGACCCCCAGGGCTACACCTTC

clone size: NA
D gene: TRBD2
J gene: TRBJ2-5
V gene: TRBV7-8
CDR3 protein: CASTPGLASETQYF
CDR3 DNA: TGTGCCAGCACCCCGGGACTAGCGTCCGAGACCCAGTACTTC

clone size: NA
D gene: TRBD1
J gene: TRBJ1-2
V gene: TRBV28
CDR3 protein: CASSNAPQGRVIYGYTF
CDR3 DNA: TGTGCCAGCAGTAACGCCCCACAGGGGAGGGTTATCTATGGCTACACCTTC

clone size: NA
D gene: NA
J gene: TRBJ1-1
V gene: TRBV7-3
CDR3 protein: CASSQAVNTEAFF
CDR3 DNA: TGTGCCAGCAGCCAGGCCGTGAACACTGAAGCTTTCTTT

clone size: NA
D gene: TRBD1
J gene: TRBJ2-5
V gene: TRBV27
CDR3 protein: CASRGTGQETQYF
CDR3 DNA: TGTGCCAGCCGGGGGACAGGTCAAGAGACCCAGTACTTC

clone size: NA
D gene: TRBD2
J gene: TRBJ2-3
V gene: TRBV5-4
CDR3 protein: CASSGGGTRGTDTQYF
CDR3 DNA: TGTGCCAGCAGCGGGGGAGGGACGAGGGGCACAGATACGCAGTATTTT

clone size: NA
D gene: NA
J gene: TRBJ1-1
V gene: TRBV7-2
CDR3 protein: CASSLFTETEAFF
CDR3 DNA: TGTGCCAGCAGCTTATTTACGGAGACTGAAGCTTTCTTT

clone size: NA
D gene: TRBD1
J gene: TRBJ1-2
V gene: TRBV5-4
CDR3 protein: CASSSPGGLGYTF
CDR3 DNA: TGTGCCAGCAGCTCACCAGGGGGCCTTGGCTACACCTTC

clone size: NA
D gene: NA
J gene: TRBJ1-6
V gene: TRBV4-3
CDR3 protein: CASSLSSGANSPLHF
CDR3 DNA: TGCGCCAGCAGCCTCAGCTCTGGGGCCAATTCACCCCTCCACTTT

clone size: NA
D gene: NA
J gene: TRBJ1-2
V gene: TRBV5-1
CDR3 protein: CASSLGGGGYTF
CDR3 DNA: TGCGCCAGCAGCCTCGGGGGCGGGGGCTACACCTTC

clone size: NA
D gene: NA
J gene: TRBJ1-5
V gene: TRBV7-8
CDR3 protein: CASSTHPQGINQPQHF
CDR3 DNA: TGTGCCAGCAGCACCCATCCGCAGGGGATCAATCAGCCCCAGCATTTT

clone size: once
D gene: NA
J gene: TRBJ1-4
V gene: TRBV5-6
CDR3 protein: CASSLHRTSTNEKLFF
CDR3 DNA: TGTGCCAGCAGCTTGCACCGGACCTCAACTAATGAAAAACTGTTTTTT

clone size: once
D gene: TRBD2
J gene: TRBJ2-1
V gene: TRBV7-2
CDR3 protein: CASSSAGTSYNEQFF
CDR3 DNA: TGTGCCAGCAGCTCGGCCGGGACTAGCTACAATGAGCAGTTCTTC

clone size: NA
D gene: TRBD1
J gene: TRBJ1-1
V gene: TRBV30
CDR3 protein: CAWSPGTGSISTEAFF
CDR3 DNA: TGTGCCTGGAGCCCGGGGACAGGCAGTATAAGCACTGAAGCTTTCTTT

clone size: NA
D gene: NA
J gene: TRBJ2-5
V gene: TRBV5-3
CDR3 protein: CASSSAGIDQETQYF
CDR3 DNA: TGTGCCAGCAGCTCCGCCGGGATAGATCAAGAGACCCAGTACTTC

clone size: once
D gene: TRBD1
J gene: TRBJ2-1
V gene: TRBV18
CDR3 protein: CASSLGTGPYNEQFF
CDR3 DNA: TGTGCCAGCTCACTGGGGACAGGCCCTTACAATGAGCAGTTCTTC

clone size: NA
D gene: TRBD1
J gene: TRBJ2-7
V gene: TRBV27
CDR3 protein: CASSGSTGIEQYF
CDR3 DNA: TGTGCCAGCAGTGGATCGACAGGGATCGAGCAGTACTTC

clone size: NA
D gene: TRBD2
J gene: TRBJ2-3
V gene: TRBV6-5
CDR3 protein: CASSYSGSITDTQYF
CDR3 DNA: TGTGCCAGCAGTTATAGCGGGAGTATTACAGATACGCAGTATTTT

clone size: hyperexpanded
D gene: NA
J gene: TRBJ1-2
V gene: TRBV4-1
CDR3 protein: CASSQDPPDLDYGYTF
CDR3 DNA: TGCGCCAGCAGCCAAGATCCCCCAGACTTGGACTATGGCTACACCTTC

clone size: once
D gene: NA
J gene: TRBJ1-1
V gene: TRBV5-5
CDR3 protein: CASSLRQVLDTEAFF
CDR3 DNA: TGTGCCAGCAGCTTGAGACAGGTGTTGGACACTGAAGCTTTCTTT

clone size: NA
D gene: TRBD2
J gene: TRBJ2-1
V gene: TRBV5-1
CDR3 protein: CASSTGLAGGYNEQFF
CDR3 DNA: TGCGCCAGCAGCACGGGACTAGCGGGAGGTTACAATGAGCAGTTCTTC

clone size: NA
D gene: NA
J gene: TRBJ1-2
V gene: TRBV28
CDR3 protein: CASSFRDTNYGYTF
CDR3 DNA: TGTGCCAGCAGTTTCCGGGACACTAACTATGGCTACACCTTC

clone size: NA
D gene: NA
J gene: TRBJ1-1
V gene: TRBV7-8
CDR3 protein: CASSLSENTEAFF
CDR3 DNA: TGTGCCAGCAGCTTATCCGAGAACACTGAAGCTTTCTTT

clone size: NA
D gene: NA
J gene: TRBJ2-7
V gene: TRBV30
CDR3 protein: CAWGLATLQYF
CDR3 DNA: TGTGCCTGGGGGCTTGCGACGTTACAGTACTTC

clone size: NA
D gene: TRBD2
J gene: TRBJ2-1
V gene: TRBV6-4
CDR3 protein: CASSEAGGPNEQFF
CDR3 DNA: TGTGCCAGCAGTGAAGCGGGGGGGCCCAATGAGCAGTTCTTC

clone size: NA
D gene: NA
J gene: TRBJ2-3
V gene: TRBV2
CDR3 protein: CASRGSETSTDTQYF
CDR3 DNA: TGTGCCAGCAGGGGCAGCGAAACTAGCACAGATACGCAGTATTTT

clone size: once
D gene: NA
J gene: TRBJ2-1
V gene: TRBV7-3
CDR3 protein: CASRNPGDNEQFF
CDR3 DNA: TGTGCCAGCAGGAACCCGGGGGACAATGAGCAGTTCTTC

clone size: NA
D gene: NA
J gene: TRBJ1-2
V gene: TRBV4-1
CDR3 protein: CASSQDLEGSWFGYTF
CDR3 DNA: TGCGCCAGCAGCCAAGATTTAGAGGGTTCGTGGTTTGGCTACACCTTC

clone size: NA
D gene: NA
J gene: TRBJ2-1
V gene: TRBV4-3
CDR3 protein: CASSQDELTFSYNEQFF
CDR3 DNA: TGCGCCAGCAGCCAAGACGAACTTACTTTCTCCTACAATGAGCAGTTCTTC

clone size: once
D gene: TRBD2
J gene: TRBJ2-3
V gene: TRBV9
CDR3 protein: CASSASGTSQTDTQYF
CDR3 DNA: TGTGCCAGCAGCGCCTCCGGGACTAGTCAAACAGATACGCAGTATTTT

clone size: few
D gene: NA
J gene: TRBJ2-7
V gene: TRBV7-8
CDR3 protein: CASSSRGDFYEQYF
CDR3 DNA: TGTGCCAGCAGCTCTAGGGGGGACTTCTACGAGCAGTACTTC